The T cell receptor (beta chain) described here comes from a study of cytomegalovirus exposure and HLA in healthy donors. About the study: From about 200 million T cells, an earlier analysis saw 117 million unique TCR beta sequences. Counted in an early data release were tens of millions of unique TCRs from HLA-typed donors.

PCR was performed using 60 Vbeta and 13 Jbeta primers. Measured with immunoSEQ multiplex PCR; TCRdb has only the in-frame clones, and not every one. The table includes about 140,000 clones, roughly two thirds detected once. This clone has a handful of counts. The antigen is unknown. Study results and limitations: Researchers reported in a later analysis that a missense DCLRE1C variant was tied to TCR beta V- and J-gene trimming.

The CDR3 loop spans 16 amino acids. Germline V CDR1 and CDR2: MDHEN, SYDVKM. J lost 4 bases, V lost 4 bases, and 7 bases had no gene match. This receptor was obtained from a woman aged 40 to 50 in good health and CMV-seronegative. What was sequenced was PBMCs. The chain recombines TRBV28 with TRBJ2-2; 9 bases agree with TRBD1. This CDR3 is CASSYRPGQGTGELFF. The CDR3 coding sequence is TGTGCCAGCAGTTACCGGCCGGGACAGGGCACCGGGGAGCTGTTTTTT.